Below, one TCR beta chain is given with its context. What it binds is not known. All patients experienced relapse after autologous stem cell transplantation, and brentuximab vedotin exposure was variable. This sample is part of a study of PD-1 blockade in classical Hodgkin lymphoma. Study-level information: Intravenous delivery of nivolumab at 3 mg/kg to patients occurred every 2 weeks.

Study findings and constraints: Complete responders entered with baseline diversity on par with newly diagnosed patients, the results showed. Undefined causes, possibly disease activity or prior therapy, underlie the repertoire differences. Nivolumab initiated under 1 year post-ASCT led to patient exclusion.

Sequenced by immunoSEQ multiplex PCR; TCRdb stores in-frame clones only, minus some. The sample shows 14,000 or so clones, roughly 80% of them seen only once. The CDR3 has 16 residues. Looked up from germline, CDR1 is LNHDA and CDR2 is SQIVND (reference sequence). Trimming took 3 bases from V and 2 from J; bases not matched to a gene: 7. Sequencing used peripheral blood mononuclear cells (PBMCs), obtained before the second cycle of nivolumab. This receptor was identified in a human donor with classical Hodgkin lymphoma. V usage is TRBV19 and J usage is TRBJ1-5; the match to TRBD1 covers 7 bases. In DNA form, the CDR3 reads TGTGCCAGTAGTATGACAGGGAGTTTGGGCAATCAGCCCCAGCATTTT. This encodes CASSMTGSLGNQPQHF.